These 11 T cell receptor beta chains share one sample of origin, sequenced in a study of T cell repertoires in aging, cancer and after chemotherapy. A mixed TRB-A/B primer pool amplified rearranged TRB by multiplex touch-down PCR. TCRdb ran MiXCR on the multiplex PCR reads and lists one entry per CDR3 protein. The repertoire holds about 5,000 distinct CDR3 sequences, with roughly a quarter as singletons. Peripheral blood genomic DNA, not sorted cells or RNA, was the template. Sample: blood. These receptors were taken from a human donor with a blood cancer.

The V gene is TRBV6-6, the J gene TRBJ1-5; D remains unclear. V was cut by 0 bases and J by 7 bases, with 13 bases left in between. The CDR3 has 15 residues. The V gene's germline CDR1 is MNHNY and CDR2 SVGAGI (reference sequence). CDR3 amino acids: CASSYSRRGNQPQHF. The CDR3 DNA reads TGTGCCAGCAGTTACTCCAGAAGAGGAAACCAGCCCCAGCATTTT.

This clonotype is medium-sized. V usage is TRBV29-1 and J usage is TRBJ1-2, with D possibly matching TRBD1 (5 bases). This CDR3 has 15 residues. The germline gives CDR1 SQVTM, CDR2 ANQGSEA. V was clipped by 4 bases and J by 4 bases, with 19 bases between them. CDR3 loop: CSVGIAAGVVYGYTF. For the CDR3, the DNA is TGCAGCGTTGGAATCGCAGCGGGGGTTGTCTATGGCTACACCTTC.

The gene calls are TRBV9 and TRBJ1-6, with D uncertain. Deletions cut 0 bases from V and 6 bases from J, with 7 bases between. Germline V gene data show CDR1 as SGDLS and CDR2 as YYNGEE. The CDR3 runs to 14 residues. The CDR3 here is CASSVVQTNSPLHF. The CDR3 nucleotides are TGTGCCAGCAGCGTAGTACAGACTAATTCACCCCTCCACTTT.

The rearrangement joins TRBV5-1 to TRBJ1-4, with 8 bases identical to TRBD1. Trimming cost V 4 bases and J 6 bases; bases outside gene matches: 8. This CDR3 contains 15 residues. The germline V gene encodes CDR1 SGHRS and CDR2 YFSETQ. The CDR3 coding sequence is TGCGCCAGCAGCAAGGACAGGGTCGGCGATGAAAAACTGTTTTTT. Translating gives CASSKDRVGDEKLFF. The full variable domain, rest sourced from reference TRBV5-1 and TRBJ1-4, is KAGVTQTPRYLIKTRGQQVTLSCSPISGHRSVSWYQQTPGQGLQFLFEYFSETQRNKGNFPGRFSGRQFSNSRSEMNVSTLELGDSALYLCASSKDRVGDEKLFFGSGTQLSVL.

The J gene is TRBJ1-5, the V gene TRBV6-1, with TRBD1 matching over 7 bases. The CDR3 sequence is 16 residues long. V was pared by 1 base and J by 2 bases, with 5 bases of the junction left unmatched. Germline CDR1 and CDR2: MNHNS and SASEGT. In nucleotides, the CDR3 is TGTGCCAGCAGTGAAGTCTCAGGGGGGGGCAATCAGCCCCAGCATTTT. Translated, it gives CASSEVSGGGNQPQHF.

The V and J genes are TRBV2 and TRBJ2-7; perhaps TRBD2 as D (5 bases). Germline V CDR1 and CDR2: SNHLY, FYNNEI. Trimming took 5 bases from V and 7 from J, leaving 9 bases between them. This CDR3 region has 11 residues. The CDR3 region is CASSLLEEQYF. The CDR3, as DNA: TGTGCCAGCAGTTTACTAGAAGAGCAGTACTTC.

The CDR3 here is CASSFGRGRHNEQFF. Written as DNA, the CDR3 is TGTGCCAGCAGCTTCGGCAGGGGTCGCCACAATGAGCAGTTCTTC. The chain links TRBV7-2 to TRBJ2-1, with D possibly TRBD1 on 6 matching bases. V was pared by 3 bases and J by 5 bases, with 14 bases between. The CDR3 runs 15 residues. CDR1 SGHTA and CDR2 FQGNSA come from the germline V gene.

This clonotype is medium-sized within its sample. The rearrangement joins TRBV6-5 to TRBJ2-7, with 7 bases matching TRBD1. Germline CDR1 reads MNHEY; CDR2 reads SVGAGI. With V trimmed by 3 bases and J by 2 bases, 4 bases remained unmatched. There are 14 residues in the CDR3. The CDR3 sequence: CASSYHGQAYEQYF. The DNA of the CDR3 is TGTGCCAGCAGTTATCATGGACAGGCCTACGAGCAGTACTTC.

The chain couples TRBV20-1 to TRBJ2-1, with 7 nucleotides matching TRBD2. J lost 6 bases, V lost 3 bases, and 11 bases had no gene match. The CDR3 length is 15 residues. The germline V gene encodes CDR1 DFQATT and CDR2 SNEGSKA (reference sequence). CDR3 amino acids: CSARGSHWGGNEQFF. As DNA, the CDR3 is TGCAGTGCTAGGGGGTCACATTGGGGGGGCAATGAGCAGTTCTTC.

The J gene is TRBJ1-6, the V gene TRBV5-6; D not certain. V was pared by 1 base and J by 9 bases, with 14 bases between. The CDR3 is 15 residues long. CDR1 is SGHDT and CDR2 is YYEEEE in the germline V gene. CDR3 region: CASSLSLSTISPLHF. The CDR3 DNA is TGTGCCAGCAGCTTGAGTCTTAGTACGATTTCACCCCTCCACTTT.

The chain carries TRBV7-9 and TRBJ2-3; maybe TRBD1 (6 bases). Germline CDR1 and CDR2: SEHNR and FQNEAQ (reference sequence). The CDR3 extends over 15 amino acids. Trimming removed 3 bases at V and 4 bases at J, with 14 bases between. The CDR3 spells CASSLDSLGADTQYF. Written as DNA, the CDR3 is TGTGCCAGCAGCTTGGACAGTTTGGGAGCAGATACGCAGTATTTT.